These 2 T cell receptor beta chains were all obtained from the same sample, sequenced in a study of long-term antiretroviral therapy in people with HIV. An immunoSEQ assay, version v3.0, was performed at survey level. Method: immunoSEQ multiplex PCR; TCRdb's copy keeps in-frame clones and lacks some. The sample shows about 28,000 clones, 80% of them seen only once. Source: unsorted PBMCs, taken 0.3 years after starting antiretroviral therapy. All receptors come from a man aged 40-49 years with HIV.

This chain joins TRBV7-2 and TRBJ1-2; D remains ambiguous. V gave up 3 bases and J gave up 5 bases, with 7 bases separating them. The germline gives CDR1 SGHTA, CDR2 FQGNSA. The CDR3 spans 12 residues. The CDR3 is CASSFEGYGYTF. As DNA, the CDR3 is TGTGCCAGCAGCTTTGAAGGATATGGCTACACCTTC.

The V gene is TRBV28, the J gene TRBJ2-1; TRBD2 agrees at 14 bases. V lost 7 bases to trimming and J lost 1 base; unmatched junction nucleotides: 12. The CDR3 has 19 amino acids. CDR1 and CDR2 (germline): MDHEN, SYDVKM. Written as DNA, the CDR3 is TGTGCCAGCATCATAGGGGGACTAGCGGGAGATGGGTCCTACAATGAGCAGTTCTTC. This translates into CASIIGGLAGDGSYNEQFF.